The clone carrying this T cell receptor (beta chain) has ten or more counts. Its specificity is not known. The sample belongs to a study of regulatory T cells in long-lasting Graves disease. Study overall: In persistent Graves' disease, antithyroid drugs had been taken for over 5 years and TSH receptor antibodies stayed positive. The study's findings and limits: The small sample size may have reduced accuracy. Favored usage of TRBV28, TRBJ1-2 and TRBJ2-5 was recorded in persistent disease. Graves' patients with persistent disease showed TCR diversity lower than patients newly diagnosed.

CDR3 regions were amplified by Arm-PCR using iRepertoire HTBI primers to build TCR beta libraries. TCRdb independently ran MiXCR on the multiplex PCR reads; one entry per CDR3 protein. The sample records some 440,000 distinct CDR3 sequences, roughly 20% being singletons. Time point reported: persistent/refractory GD, antithyroid drugs over 5 years with positive TRAb. RNA from PBMCs was the source of the TCR library. The V gene's germline CDR1 is LGHNT and CDR2 FRNRAP. CDR3 size: 16 residues. Trimming took 3 bases from V and 0 from J, leaving 14 bases between them. The sequence came from a female donor with Graves disease. The material was peripheral blood mononuclear cells (PBMCs), obtained when the disease was refractory, from a patient treated with antithyroid drugs. The rearrangement joins TRBV12-5 to TRBJ1-2, with a possible D match to TRBD1 (5 bases). The CDR3, as DNA: TGTGCTAGTGGTTTCGAAGTCAGGGATGCTAACTATGGCTACACCTTC. This encodes CASGFEVRDANYGYTF.